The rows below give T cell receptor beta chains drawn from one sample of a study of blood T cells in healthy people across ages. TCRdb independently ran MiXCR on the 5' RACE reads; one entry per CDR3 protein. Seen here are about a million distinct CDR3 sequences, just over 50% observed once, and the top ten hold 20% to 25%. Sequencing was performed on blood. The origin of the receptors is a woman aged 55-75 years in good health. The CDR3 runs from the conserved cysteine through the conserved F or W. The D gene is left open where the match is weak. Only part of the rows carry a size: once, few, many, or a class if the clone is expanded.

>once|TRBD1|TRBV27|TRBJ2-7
TGTGCCAGCAGTTTAATTGTGGGGGACAGGGGCTACGAGCAGTACTTC
CASSLIVGDRGYEQYF
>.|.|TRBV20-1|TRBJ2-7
TGCAGTGCTTACCGGGACCGAACCTACGAGCAGTACTTC
CSAYRDRTYEQYF
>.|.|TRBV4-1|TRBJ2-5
TGCGCCAGCAGCCCGGGAATGGTCTTCGGGTCTCAAGAGACCCAGTACTTC
CASSPGMVFGSQETQYF
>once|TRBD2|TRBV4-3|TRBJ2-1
TGCGCCAGCAGCCAGTCGGGACTAGCGGGAGGAGCGCAGTTCTTC
CASSQSGLAGGAQFF
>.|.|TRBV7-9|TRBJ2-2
TGTGCCAGCAGCCCAACAGCTTCGAACACCGGGGAGCTGTTTTTT
CASSPTASNTGELFF
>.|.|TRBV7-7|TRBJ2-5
TGTGCCAGCAGCTTAAGGAGGTCAAGTAATCGGGAGACCCAGTACTTC
CASSLRRSSNRETQYF
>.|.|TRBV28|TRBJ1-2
TGTGCCAGCAGTCTCCAGGGAGTTGGCTATGGCTACACCTTC
CASSLQGVGYGYTF
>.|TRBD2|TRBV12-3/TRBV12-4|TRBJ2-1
TGTGCCAGCAGTTTCCTCCCCCGGATAGCGGGAGTTTGGCTGGGTGAGCAGTTCTTC
CASSFLPRIAGVWLGEQFF
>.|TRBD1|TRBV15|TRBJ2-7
TGTGCCACCAGCCAGGGGACAGGGGGCTATTACGAGCAGTACTTC
CATSQGTGGYYEQYF
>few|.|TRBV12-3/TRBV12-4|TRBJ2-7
TGTGCCAGCAGTTTAAGGGCAGGGGTTTCCTACGAGCAGTACTTC
CASSLRAGVSYEQYF
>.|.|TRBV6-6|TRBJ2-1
TGTGCCAGCAGTACTGCTGGGCCCTACAATGAGCAGTTCTTC
CASSTAGPYNEQFF
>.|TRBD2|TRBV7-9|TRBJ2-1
TGTGCCAGCGGACTAGTGGTCGATGAGCAGTTCTTC
CASGLVVDEQFF
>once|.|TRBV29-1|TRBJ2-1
TGCAGCGCAATTAGGGAGCCCTACAATGAGCAGTTCTTC
CSAIREPYNEQFF
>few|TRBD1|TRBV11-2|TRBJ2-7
TGTGCCAGCAGCCCGCAGGGGGCTCACGAGCAGTACTTC
CASSPQGAHEQYF
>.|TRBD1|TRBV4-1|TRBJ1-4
TGCGCCAGCAGCCAAGATAGGGGGACAGGATGGGTGGAAAAACTGTTTTTT
CASSQDRGTGWVEKLFF
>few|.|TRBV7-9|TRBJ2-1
TGTGCCAGCAGCTCCCAGAGCGGGCCTACCTACAATGAGCAGTTCTTC
CASSSQSGPTYNEQFF
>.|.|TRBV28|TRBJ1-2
TGTGCCAGCAGGCCCTCGGGTCGCTATGGCTACACCTTC
CASRPSGRYGYTF
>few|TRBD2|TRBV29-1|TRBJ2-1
TGCAGCGTTGTACTAGCGGTTGATGAGCAGTTCTTC
CSVVLAVDEQFF
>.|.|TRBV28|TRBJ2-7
TGTGCCAGCAGAAGCCCGGGACGTCCCTACGAGCAGTACTTC
CASRSPGRPYEQYF
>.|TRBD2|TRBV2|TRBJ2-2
TGTGCCAGCAGGACTAGCGTGGGGGAGCTGTTTTTT
CASRTSVGELFF
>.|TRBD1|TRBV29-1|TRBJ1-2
TGCAGCGTGGCATGGACAGGCCGAGCCCGCACCTACACCTTC
CSVAWTGRARTYTF
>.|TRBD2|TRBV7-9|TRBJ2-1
TGTGCCAGCAGCTTCCCCCGGACTAGCGCCTACAATGAGCAGTTCTTC
CASSFPRTSAYNEQFF
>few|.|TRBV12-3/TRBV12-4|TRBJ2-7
TGTGCCAGCAGTTTAATAGGTCCTCTTGACGAGCAGTACTTC
CASSLIGPLDEQYF
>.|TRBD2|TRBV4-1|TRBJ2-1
TGCGCCAGCAGCCAAGTTTTGGCTAGCGGTCTCAATGAGCAGTTCTTC
CASSQVLASGLNEQFF
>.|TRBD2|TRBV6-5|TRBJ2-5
TGTGCCAGCAGTTACGGGACGGGAGGGCCAGGAGAGACCCAGTACTTC
CASSYGTGGPGETQYF
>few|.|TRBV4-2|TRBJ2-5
TGTGCCAGCAGCCAAGAGACCGGGAAAGAGACCCAGTACTTC
CASSQETGKETQYF
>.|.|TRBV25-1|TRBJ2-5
TGTGCCAGCAGTGAGGAGCGGAAACAAGAGACCCAGTACTTC
CASSEERKQETQYF
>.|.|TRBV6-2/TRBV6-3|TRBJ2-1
TGTGCCAGCATCGGACAGCTATACAATGAGCAGTTCTTC
CASIGQLYNEQFF
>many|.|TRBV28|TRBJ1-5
TGTGCCAGCAGTCGGAGGGGAGTTCGAAATCAGCCCCAGCATTTT
CASSRRGVRNQPQHF
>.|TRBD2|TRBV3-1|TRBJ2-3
TGTGCCAGCAGCCGAAAGGGGACTAGACCAGATACGCAGTATTTT
CASSRKGTRPDTQYF